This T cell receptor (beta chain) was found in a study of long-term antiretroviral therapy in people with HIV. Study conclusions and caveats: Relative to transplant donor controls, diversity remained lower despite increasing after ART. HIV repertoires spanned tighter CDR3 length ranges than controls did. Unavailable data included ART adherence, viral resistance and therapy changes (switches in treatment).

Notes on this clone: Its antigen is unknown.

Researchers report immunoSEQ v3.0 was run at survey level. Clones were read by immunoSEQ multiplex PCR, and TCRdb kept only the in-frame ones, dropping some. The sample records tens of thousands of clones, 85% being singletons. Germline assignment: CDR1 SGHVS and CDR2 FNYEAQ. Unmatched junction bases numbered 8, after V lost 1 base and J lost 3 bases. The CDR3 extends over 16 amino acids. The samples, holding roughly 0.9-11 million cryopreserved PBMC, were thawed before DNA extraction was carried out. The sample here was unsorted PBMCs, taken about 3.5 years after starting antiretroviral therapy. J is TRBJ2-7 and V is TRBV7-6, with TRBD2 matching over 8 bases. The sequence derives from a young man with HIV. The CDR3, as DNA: TGTGCCAGCAGCTTAGGTGAAGCGGGAGAAGGCTACGAGCAGTACTTC. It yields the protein CASSLGEAGEGYEQYF.